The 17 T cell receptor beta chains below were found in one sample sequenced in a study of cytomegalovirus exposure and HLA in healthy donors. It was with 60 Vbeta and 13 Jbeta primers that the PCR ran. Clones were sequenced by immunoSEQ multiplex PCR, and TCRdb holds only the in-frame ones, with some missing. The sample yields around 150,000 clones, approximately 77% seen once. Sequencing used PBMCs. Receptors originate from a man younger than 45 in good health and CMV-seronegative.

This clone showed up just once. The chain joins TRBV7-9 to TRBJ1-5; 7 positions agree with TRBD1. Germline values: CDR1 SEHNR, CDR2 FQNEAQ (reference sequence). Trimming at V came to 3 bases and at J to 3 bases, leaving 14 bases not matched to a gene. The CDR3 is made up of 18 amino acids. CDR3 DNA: TGTGCCAGCAGCTTTTTCGACAGGGAGGCGGACTACAATCAGCCCCAGCATTTT. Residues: CASSFFDREADYNQPQHF.

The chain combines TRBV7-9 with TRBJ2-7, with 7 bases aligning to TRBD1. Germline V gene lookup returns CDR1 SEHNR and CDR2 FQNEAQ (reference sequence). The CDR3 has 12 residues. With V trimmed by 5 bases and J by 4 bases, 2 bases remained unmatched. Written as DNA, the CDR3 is TGTGCCAGCAGCCAGGACAGGTACGAGCAGTACTTC. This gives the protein CASSQDRYEQYF. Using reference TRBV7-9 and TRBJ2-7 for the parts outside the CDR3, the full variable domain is DTGVSQNPRHKITKRGQNVTFRCDPISEHNRLYWYRQTLGQGPEFLTYFQNEAQLEKSRLLSDRFSAERPKGSFSTLEIQRTEQGDSAMYLCASSQDRYEQYFGPGTRLTVT.

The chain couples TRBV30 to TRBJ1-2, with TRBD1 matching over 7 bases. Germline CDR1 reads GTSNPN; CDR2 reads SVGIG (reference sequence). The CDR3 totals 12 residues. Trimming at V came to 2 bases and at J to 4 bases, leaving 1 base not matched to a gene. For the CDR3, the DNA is TGTGCCTGGAGTTACAGGGGCTATGGCTACACCTTC. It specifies CAWSYRGYGYTF.

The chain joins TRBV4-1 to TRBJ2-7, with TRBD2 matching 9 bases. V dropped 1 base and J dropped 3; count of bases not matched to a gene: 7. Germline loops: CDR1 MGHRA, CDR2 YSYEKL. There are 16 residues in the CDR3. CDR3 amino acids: CASSQAPAGGIYEQYF. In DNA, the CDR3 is TGCGCCAGCAGCCAAGCCCCAGCGGGAGGAATCTACGAGCAGTACTTC.

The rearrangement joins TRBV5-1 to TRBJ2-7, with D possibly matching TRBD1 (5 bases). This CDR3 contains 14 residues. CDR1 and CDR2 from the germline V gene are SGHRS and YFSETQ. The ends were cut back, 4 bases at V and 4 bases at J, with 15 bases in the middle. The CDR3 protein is CASSPVDSPYEQYF. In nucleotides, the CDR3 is TGCGCCAGCAGCCCTGTAGACAGCCCTTACGAGCAGTACTTC.

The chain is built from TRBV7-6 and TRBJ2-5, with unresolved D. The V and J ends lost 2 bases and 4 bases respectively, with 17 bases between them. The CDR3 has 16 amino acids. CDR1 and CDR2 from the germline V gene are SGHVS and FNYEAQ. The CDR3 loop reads CASSLSPRFVRETQYF. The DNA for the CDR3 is TGTGCCAGCAGCTTATCCCCGAGGTTTGTGCGAGAGACCCAGTACTTC.

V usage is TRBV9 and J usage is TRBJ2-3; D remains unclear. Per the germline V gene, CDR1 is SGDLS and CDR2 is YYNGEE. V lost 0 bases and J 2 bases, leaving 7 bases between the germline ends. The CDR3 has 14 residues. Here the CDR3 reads CASSVGKLTDTQYF. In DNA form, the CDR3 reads TGTGCCAGCAGCGTAGGTAAACTCACAGATACGCAGTATTTT.

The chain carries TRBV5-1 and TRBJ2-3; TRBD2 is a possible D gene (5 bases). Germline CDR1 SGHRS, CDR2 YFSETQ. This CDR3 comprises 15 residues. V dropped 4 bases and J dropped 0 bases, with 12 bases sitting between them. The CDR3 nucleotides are TGCGCCAGCAGCCAGGACTTCTCTAGCACAGATACGCAGTATTTT. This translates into CASSQDFSSTDTQYF.

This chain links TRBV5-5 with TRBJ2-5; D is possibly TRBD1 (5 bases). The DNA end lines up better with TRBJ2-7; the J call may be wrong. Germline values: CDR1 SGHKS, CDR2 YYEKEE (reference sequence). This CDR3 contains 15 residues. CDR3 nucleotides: TGTGCCAGCAGCACCTACAACAGGCACTCCTACGAGCAGTACTTC. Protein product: CASSTYNRHSYEQYF.

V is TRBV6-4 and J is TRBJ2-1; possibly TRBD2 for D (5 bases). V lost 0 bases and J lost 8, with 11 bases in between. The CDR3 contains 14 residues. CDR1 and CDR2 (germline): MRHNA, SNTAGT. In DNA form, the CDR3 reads TGTGCCAGCAGTGACTCTGGGGTCGGGGATGAGCAGTTCTTC. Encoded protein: CASSDSGVGDEQFF.

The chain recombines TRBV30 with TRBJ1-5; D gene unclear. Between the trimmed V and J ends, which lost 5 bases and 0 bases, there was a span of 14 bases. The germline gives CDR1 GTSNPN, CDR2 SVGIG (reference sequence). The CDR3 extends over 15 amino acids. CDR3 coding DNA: TGTGCCTGGGGGAGGTCCAGAGATAGCAATCAGCCCCAGCATTTT. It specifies CAWGRSRDSNQPQHF.

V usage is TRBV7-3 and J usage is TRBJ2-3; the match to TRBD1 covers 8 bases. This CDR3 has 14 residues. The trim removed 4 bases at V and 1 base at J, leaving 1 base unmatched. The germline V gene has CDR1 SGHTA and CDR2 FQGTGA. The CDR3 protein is CASSSGGGTDTQYF. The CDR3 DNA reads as TGTGCCAGCAGCTCAGGGGGCGGCACAGATACGCAGTATTTT.

In DNA, the CDR3 is TGTGCCAGCAGCTCGCGGGACTACTACGAGCAGTACTTC. As protein: CASSSRDYYEQYF. The chain combines TRBV11-2 with TRBJ2-7; 7 positions match TRBD2. The trim removed 4 bases at V and 3 bases at J, leaving 3 bases unmatched. Germline V gene lookup returns CDR1 SGHAT and CDR2 FQNNGV. The CDR3 has 13 amino acids.

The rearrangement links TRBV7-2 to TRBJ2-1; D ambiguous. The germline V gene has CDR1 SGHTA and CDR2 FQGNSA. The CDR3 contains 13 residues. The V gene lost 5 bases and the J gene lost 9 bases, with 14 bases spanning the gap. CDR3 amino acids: CASSLPGDIEQFF. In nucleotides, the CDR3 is TGTGCCAGCAGCCTCCCCGGAGATATTGAGCAGTTCTTC.

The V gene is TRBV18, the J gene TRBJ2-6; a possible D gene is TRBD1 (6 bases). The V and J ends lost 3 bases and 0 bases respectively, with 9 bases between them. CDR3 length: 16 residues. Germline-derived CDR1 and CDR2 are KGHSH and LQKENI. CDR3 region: CASSPLQGSGANVLTF. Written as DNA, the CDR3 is TGTGCCAGCTCACCTTTACAGGGCTCTGGGGCCAACGTCCTGACTTTC. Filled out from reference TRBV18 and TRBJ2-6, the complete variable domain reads NAGVMQNPRHLVRRRGQEARLRCSPMKGHSHVYWYRQLPEEGLKFMVYLQKENIIDESGMPKERFSAEFPKEGPSILRIQQVVRGDSAAYFCASSPLQGSGANVLTFGAGSRLTVL.

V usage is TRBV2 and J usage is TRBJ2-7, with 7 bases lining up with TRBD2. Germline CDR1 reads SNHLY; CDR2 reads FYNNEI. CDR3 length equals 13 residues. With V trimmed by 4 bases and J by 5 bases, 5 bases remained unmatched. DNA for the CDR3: TGTGCCAGCAGTGTGGCAACTAGCGACGAGCAGTACTTC. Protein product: CASSVATSDEQYF.

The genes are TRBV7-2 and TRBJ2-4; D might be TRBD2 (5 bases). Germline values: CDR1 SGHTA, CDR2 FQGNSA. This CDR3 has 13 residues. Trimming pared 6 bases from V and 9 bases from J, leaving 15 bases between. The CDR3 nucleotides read TGTGCCAGCAGTTCCACGGGAAGGAGCATTCAGTACTTC. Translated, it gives CASSSTGRSIQYF.